The rows below give T cell receptor beta chains drawn from one sample of a study of cytomegalovirus exposure and HLA in healthy donors. The assay was immunoSEQ multiplex PCR, and TCRdb's table has in-frame clones only and misses some. The sample yields 120,000 to 150,000 clones, 80% to 90% seen once. The sequenced sample was PBMCs. The receptors originated from a woman aged 25 to 39 in good health and CMV-seronegative. Each CDR3 is given without its conserved first and last residue. The order of the fields is V gene, clone size, J gene, CDR3 length, CDR3 protein. The size entry is marked missing in some rows and otherwise reads once, few, many or a size class.

V gene: TRBV2; clone size: -; J gene: TRBJ2-7; CDR3 length: 13; CDR3 protein: ASSEYQQGSYEQY
V gene: TRBV2; clone size: -; J gene: TRBJ1-6; CDR3 length: 14; CDR3 protein: ASSGPGTGGNSPLH
V gene: TRBV19; clone size: -; J gene: TRBJ1-5; CDR3 length: 11; CDR3 protein: ASSRDRDQPQH
V gene: TRBV2; clone size: -; J gene: TRBJ2-5; CDR3 length: 11; CDR3 protein: ASARQIQETQY
V gene: TRBV5-4; clone size: -; J gene: TRBJ1-2; CDR3 length: 13; CDR3 protein: ASSLGVTPIYGYT
V gene: TRBV5-1; clone size: -; J gene: TRBJ1-1; CDR3 length: 13; CDR3 protein: ASSLYPGMNTEAF
V gene: TRBV2; clone size: -; J gene: TRBJ1-1; CDR3 length: 11; CDR3 protein: ASNTGIVTEAF
V gene: TRBV19; clone size: few; J gene: TRBJ1-5; CDR3 length: 13; CDR3 protein: ASMGGQGGNQPQH
V gene: TRBV18; clone size: -; J gene: TRBJ1-5; CDR3 length: 13; CDR3 protein: ASSPNTGMDQPQH
V gene: TRBV7-3; clone size: once; J gene: TRBJ1-5; CDR3 length: 15; CDR3 protein: ASSHRTGGLWNQPQH
V gene: TRBV5-1; clone size: -; J gene: TRBJ1-2; CDR3 length: 12; CDR3 protein: ASSLGDRGYGYT
V gene: TRBV2; clone size: -; J gene: TRBJ1-1; CDR3 length: 11; CDR3 protein: ASSVEGDTEAF
V gene: TRBV7-2; clone size: -; J gene: TRBJ2-7; CDR3 length: 12; CDR3 protein: ASSYTGNGYEQY
V gene: TRBV19; clone size: -; J gene: TRBJ2-1; CDR3 length: 12; CDR3 protein: ASSRTGNYNEQF
V gene: TRBV6-1; clone size: -; J gene: TRBJ1-5; CDR3 length: 13; CDR3 protein: ASTRPAGSNQPQH
V gene: TRBV4-3; clone size: -; J gene: TRBJ1-2; CDR3 length: 12; CDR3 protein: ASSQDRGNYGYT
V gene: TRBV28; clone size: once; J gene: TRBJ2-5; CDR3 length: 10; CDR3 protein: ASSRKTQGQY
V gene: TRBV2; clone size: once; J gene: TRBJ1-5; CDR3 length: 13; CDR3 protein: ASSAPTGGNQPQH
V gene: TRBV18; clone size: -; J gene: TRBJ2-7; CDR3 length: 11; CDR3 protein: ASSPPRVDEQY
V gene: TRBV11-2; clone size: -; J gene: TRBJ1-6; CDR3 length: 13; CDR3 protein: ASSLTGTGSSPLH
V gene: TRBV5-1; clone size: -; J gene: TRBJ2-7; CDR3 length: 13; CDR3 protein: ASSVGTGIFYEQY
V gene: TRBV19; clone size: -; J gene: TRBJ1-5; CDR3 length: 12; CDR3 protein: ASSPRQGAGAQH
V gene: TRBV4-3; clone size: once; J gene: TRBJ2-2; CDR3 length: 14; CDR3 protein: ASSQEGYGNTGELF
V gene: TRBV5-1; clone size: -; J gene: TRBJ1-1; CDR3 length: 10; CDR3 protein: ASSREGTEAF
V gene: TRBV11-2; clone size: -; J gene: TRBJ1-2; CDR3 length: 12; CDR3 protein: ASSLTGQEDGYT
V gene: TRBV2; clone size: -; J gene: TRBJ2-1; CDR3 length: 13; CDR3 protein: ASSESQGMYGEQF
V gene: TRBV11-2; clone size: -; J gene: TRBJ2-3; CDR3 length: 15; CDR3 protein: ASRVNRVPLMTDTQY
V gene: TRBV2; clone size: -; J gene: TRBJ2-3; CDR3 length: 12; CDR3 protein: ASTLAIGLDTQY
V gene: TRBV29-1; clone size: few; J gene: TRBJ1-1; CDR3 length: 12; CDR3 protein: SVLFGPMNTEAF
V gene: TRBV28; clone size: -; J gene: TRBJ2-1; CDR3 length: 15; CDR3 protein: ASSLWSSGGARVEQF
V gene: TRBV5-1; clone size: -; J gene: TRBJ1-1; CDR3 length: 13; CDR3 protein: ASSGGTAENTEAF
V gene: TRBV9; clone size: -; J gene: TRBJ2-2; CDR3 length: 10; CDR3 protein: ASSVTSGELF
V gene: TRBV2; clone size: once; J gene: TRBJ2-7; CDR3 length: 12; CDR3 protein: ASTPPGDLHEQY
V gene: TRBV15; clone size: once; J gene: TRBJ1-1; CDR3 length: 11; CDR3 protein: ATSEIRGSKAF
V gene: TRBV5-1; clone size: -; J gene: TRBJ2-1; CDR3 length: 14; CDR3 protein: ASSFGVGTSYNEQF
V gene: TRBV6-1; clone size: -; J gene: TRBJ2-4; CDR3 length: 15; CDR3 protein: ASSERGFSGAKNIQY
V gene: TRBV11-2; clone size: few; J gene: TRBJ1-3; CDR3 length: 13; CDR3 protein: ASSSAPDSGNTIY
V gene: TRBV5-4; clone size: -; J gene: TRBJ2-2; CDR3 length: 14; CDR3 protein: ASSLGGTGATGELF
V gene: TRBV27; clone size: -; J gene: TRBJ2-3; CDR3 length: 11; CDR3 protein: ASSFGQADTQY
V gene: TRBV5-1; clone size: -; J gene: TRBJ2-7; CDR3 length: 12; CDR3 protein: ASSLYRGTYEQY